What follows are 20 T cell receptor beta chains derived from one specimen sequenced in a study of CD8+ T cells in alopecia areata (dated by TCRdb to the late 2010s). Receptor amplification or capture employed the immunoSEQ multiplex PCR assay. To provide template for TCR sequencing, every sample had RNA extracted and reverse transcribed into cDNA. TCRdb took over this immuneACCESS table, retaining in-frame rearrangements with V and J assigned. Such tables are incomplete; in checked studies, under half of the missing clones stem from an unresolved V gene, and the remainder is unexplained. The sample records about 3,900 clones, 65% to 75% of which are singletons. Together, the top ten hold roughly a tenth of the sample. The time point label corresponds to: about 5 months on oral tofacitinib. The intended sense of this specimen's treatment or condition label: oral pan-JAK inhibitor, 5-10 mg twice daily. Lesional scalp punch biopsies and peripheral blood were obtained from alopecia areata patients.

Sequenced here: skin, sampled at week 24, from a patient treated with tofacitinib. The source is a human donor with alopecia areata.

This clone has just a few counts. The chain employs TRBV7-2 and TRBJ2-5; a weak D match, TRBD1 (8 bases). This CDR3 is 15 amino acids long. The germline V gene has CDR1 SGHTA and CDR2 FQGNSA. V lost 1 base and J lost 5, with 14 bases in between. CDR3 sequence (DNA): TGTGCCAGCAGCTTAGTTACAGGGGGGGAGGAGACCCAGTACTTC. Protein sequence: CASSLVTGGEETQYF.

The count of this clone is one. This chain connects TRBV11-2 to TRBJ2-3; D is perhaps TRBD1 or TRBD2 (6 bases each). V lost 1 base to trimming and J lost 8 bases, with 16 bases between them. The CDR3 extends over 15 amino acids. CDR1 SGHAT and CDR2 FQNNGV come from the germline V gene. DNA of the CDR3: TGTGCCAGCAGCTTAGTGGGGGGCCCCTCGGGTACGCAGTATTTT. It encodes CASSLVGGPSGTQYF.

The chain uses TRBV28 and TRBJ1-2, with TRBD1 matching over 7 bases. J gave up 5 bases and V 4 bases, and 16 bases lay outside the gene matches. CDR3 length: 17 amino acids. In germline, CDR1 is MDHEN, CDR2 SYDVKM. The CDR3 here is CASSSPYTEGQVYGYTF. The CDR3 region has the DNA TGTGCCAGCAGTTCGCCATACACCGAAGGACAGGTTTATGGCTACACCTTC.

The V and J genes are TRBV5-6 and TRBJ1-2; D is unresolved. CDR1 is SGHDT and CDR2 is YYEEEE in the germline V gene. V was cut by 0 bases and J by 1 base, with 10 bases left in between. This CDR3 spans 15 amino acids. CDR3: CASSLVGGLNYGYTF. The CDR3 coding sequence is TGTGCCAGCAGCTTGGTGGGCGGACTTAACTATGGCTACACCTTC.

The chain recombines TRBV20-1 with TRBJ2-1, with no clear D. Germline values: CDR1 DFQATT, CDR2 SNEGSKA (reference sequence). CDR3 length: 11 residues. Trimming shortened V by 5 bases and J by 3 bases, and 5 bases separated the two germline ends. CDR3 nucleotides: TGCAGTGCTGGAAGCTACAATGAGCAGTTCTTC. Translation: CSAGSYNEQFF.

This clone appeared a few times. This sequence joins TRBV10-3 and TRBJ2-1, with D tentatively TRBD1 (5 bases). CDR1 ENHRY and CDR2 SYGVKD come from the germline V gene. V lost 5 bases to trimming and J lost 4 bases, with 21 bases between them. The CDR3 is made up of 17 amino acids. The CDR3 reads CAISPSADRKLYNEQFF. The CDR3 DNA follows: TGTGCCATCAGTCCCTCGGCTGACAGAAAGCTATACAATGAGCAGTTCTTC.

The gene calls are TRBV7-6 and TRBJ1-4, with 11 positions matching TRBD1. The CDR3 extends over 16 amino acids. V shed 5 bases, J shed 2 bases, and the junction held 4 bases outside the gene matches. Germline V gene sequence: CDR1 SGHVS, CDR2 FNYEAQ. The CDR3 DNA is TGTGCCAGCAGCAGGACAGGGGGCGAGACTAATGAAAAACTGTTTTTT. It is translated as CASSRTGGETNEKLFF.

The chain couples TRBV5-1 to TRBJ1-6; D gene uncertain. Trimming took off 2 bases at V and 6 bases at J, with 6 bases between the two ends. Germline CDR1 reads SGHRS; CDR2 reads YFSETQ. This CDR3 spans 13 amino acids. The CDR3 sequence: CASSLNFNSPLHF. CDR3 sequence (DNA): TGCGCCAGCAGCTTAAATTTTAATTCACCCCTCCACTTT.

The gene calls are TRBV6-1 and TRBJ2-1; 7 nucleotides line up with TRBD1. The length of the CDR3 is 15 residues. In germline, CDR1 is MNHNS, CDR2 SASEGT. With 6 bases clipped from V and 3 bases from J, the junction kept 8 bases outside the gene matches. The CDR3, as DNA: TGTGCCAGCAGAAGGGGACAGCGAGACTACAATGAGCAGTTCTTC. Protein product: CASRRGQRDYNEQFF.

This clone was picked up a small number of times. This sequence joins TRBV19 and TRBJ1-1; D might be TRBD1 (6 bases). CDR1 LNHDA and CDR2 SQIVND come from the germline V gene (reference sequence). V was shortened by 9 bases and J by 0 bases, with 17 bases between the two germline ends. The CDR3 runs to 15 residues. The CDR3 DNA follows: TGTGCCAGCAGCGGTCCAGGGGCCATGAACACTGAAGCTTTCTTT. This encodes CASSGPGAMNTEAFF.

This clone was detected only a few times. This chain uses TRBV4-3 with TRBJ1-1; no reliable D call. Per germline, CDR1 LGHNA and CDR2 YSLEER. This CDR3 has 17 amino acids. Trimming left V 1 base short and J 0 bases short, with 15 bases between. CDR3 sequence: CASSQGPGNRMNTEAFF. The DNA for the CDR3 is TGCGCCAGCAGCCAAGGTCCGGGGAATAGGATGAACACTGAAGCTTTCTTT.

DNA for the CDR3: TGTGCCAGCAGCTTGTTATATCAAGAGACCCAGTACTTC. This encodes CASSLLYQETQYF. The gene calls are TRBV5-5 and TRBJ2-5; D is unresolved. Trimming took 1 base from V and 2 from J, leaving 6 bases between them. Germline-derived CDR1 and CDR2 are SGHKS and YYEKEE (reference sequence). The CDR3 is 13 residues long. The variable domain in full, with the rest retrieved from reference TRBV5-5 and TRBJ2-5, is DAGVTQSPTHLIKTRGQQVTLRCSPISGHKSVSWYQQVLGQGPQFIFQYYEKEERGRGNFPDRFSARQFPNYSSELNVNALLLGDSALYLCASSLLYQETQYFGPGTRLLVL.

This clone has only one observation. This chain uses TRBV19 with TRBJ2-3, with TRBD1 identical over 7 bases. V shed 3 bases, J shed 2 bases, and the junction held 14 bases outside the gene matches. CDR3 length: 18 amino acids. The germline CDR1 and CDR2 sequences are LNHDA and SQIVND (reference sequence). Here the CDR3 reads CASSIIGPPQGITDTQYF. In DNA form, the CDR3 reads TGTGCCAGTAGTATCATTGGCCCCCCACAGGGGATCACAGATACGCAGTATTTT.

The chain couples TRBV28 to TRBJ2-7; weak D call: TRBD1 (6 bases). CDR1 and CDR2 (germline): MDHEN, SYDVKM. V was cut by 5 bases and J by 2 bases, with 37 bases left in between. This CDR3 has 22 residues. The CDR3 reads CASSTHLITGILVASGTYEQYF. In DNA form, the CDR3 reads TGTGCCAGCAGTACCCACTTAATTACAGGGATTTTAGTAGCGTCGGGGACCTACGAGCAGTACTTC.

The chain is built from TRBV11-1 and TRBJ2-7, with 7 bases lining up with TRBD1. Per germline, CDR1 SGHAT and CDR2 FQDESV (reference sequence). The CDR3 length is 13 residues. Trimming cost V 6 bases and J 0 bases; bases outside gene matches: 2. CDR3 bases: TGTGCCAGCAGGGACAGGAGCTCCTACGAGCAGTACTTC. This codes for CASRDRSSYEQYF.

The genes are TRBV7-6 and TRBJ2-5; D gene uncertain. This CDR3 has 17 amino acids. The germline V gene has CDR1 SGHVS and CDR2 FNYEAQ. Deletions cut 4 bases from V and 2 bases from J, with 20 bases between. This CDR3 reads CASSSDSLSFRQETQYF. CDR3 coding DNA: TGTGCCAGCAGCTCAGACTCCCTGTCCTTTCGACAAGAGACCCAGTACTTC.

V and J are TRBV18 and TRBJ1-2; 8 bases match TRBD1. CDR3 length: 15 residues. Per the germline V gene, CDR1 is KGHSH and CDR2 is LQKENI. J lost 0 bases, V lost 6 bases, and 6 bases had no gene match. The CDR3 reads CASSPDRGPNYGYTF. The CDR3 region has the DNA TGTGCCAGCTCGCCCGACAGGGGCCCTAACTATGGCTACACCTTC.

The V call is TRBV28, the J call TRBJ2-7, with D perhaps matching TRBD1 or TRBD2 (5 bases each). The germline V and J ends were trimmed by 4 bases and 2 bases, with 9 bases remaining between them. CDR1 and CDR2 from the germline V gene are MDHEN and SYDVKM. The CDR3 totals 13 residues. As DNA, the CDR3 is TGTGCCAGCAGTTCCGGGACCACCTACGAGCAGTACTTC. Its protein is CASSSGTTYEQYF.

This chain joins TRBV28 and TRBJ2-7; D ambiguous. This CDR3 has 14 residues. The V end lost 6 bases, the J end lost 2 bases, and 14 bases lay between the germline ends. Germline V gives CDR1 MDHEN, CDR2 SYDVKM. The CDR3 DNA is TGTGCCAGCAGCCTCTATGAGAAGACCTACGAGCAGTACTTC. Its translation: CASSLYEKTYEQYF.

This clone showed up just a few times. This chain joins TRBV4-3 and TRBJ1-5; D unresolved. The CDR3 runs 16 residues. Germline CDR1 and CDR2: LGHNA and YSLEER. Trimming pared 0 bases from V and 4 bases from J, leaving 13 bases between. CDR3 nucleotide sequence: TGCGCCAGCAGCCAAGATTGGCCTGCCCCGAATCAGCCCCAGCATTTT. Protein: CASSQDWPAPNQPQHF.